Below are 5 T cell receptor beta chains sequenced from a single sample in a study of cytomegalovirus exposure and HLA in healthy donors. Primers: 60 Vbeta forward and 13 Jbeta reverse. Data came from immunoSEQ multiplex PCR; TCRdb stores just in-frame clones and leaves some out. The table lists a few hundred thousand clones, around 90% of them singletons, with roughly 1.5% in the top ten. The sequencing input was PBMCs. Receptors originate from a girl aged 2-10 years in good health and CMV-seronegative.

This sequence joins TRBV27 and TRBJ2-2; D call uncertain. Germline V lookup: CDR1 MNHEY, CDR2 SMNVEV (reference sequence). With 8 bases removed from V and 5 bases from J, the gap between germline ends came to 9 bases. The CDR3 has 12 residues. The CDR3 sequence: CASSLGTGELFF. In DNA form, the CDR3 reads TGTGCCAGCTCCCTCGGGACCGGGGAGCTGTTTTTT.

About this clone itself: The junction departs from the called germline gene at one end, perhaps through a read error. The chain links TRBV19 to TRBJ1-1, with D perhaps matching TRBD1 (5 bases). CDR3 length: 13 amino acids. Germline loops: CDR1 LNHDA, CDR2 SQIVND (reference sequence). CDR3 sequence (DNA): TGTGCCAGTAGTGTAGACAGTACCACTGAAGCTTTCTTT. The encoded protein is CASSVDSTTEAFF. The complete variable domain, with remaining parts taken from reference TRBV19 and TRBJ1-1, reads DGGITQSPKYLFRKEGQNVTLSCEQNLNHDAMYWYRQDPGQGLRLIYYSQIVNDFQKGDIAEGYSVSREKKESFPLTVTSAQKNPTAFYLCASSVDSTTEAFFGQGTRLTVV.

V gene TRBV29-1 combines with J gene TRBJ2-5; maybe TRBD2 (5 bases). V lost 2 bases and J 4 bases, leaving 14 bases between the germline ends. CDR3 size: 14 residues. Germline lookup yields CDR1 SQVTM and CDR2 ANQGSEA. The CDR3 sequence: CSVEPLTNRETQYF. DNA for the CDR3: TGCAGCGTTGAACCCCTGACTAACCGAGAGACCCAGTACTTC. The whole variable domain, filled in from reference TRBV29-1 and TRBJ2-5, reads SAVISQKPSRDICQRGTSLTIQCQVDSQVTMMFWYRQQPGQSLTLIATANQGSEATYESGFVIDKFPISRPNLTFSTLTVSNMSPEDSSIYLCSVEPLTNRETQYFGPGTRLLVL.

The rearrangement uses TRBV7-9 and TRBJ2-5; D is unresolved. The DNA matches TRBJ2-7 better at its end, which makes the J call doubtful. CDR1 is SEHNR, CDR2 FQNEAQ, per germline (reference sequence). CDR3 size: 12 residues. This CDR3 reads CASSSFNYEQYF. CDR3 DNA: TGTGCCAGCAGCTCCTTTAACTACGAGCAGTACTTC.

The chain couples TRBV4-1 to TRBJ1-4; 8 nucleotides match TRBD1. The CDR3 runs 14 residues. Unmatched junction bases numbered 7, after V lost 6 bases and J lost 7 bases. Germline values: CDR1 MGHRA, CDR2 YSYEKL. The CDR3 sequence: CASSTGGTSEKLFF. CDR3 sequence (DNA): TGCGCCAGCAGTACAGGGGGGACGTCTGAAAAACTGTTTTTT.